This T cell receptor (beta chain) emerged from a study of T-cell memory formation after mild COVID-19. At the level of the study: The study found TCR clusters largely donor specific.

Whole-study results and caveats: Clones that contracted clustered mainly in CM and EM if CD4+ and in EMRA if CD8+. Memory from before infection featured some responding clones, which suggests cross-reactive memory joined.

Comments on this clonotype: Its specificity is not known.

Germline V gene sequence: CDR1 LGHNA, CDR2 YSLEER. The CDR3 has 14 amino acids. V was shortened by 0 bases and J by 4 bases, with 7 bases between the two germline ends. Amplification by 5'RACE using constant-segment primers produced TCR alpha and TCR beta cDNA libraries that carried sample barcodes and UMIs. TCRdb analysed the 5' RACE reads with MiXCR anew, one entry per CDR3 protein. The profile shows approximately 350,000 distinct CDR3 sequences, 10% to 15% of them singletons. The chain combines TRBV4-3 with TRBJ2-4, with D tentatively TRBD1 or TRBD2 (5 bases each). Sequenced: PBMCs or a T cell subset sorted from them (not recorded which). The TCR comes from a man younger than 35 who had mild COVID-19 (a few samples of this study predate the infection). Cell type and time point are not known. CDR3 sequence: CASSQERGKNIQYF. CDR3 sequence (DNA): TGCGCCAGCAGCCAAGAGAGGGGAAAAAACATTCAGTACTTC.